This passage covers 25 T cell receptor beta chains from one sample sequenced in a study of CXCR3-negative and CXCR3-positive naive CD8 T cells. The libraries of TRB cDNA were constructed through 5' RACE using UMI labels. TCRdb re-analyzed the 5' RACE reads; it lists each CDR3 protein once, without DNA. Its table records 150,000 to 170,000 distinct CDR3 sequences. These TCRs' antigens remain unknown. The study's findings and limits: More hydrophobic TRB CDR3s were found in CXCR3-positive naive cells than in CXCR3-negative naive cells.

Sequenced input: naive CXCR3+ CD8+ T cells from blood. As to subset: CD45RO-CCR7+CD27+CD95- naive CD8+ T cells expressing CXCR3 (TNR3+). These receptors all stem from a human donor in good health. Some clones in this sample may be carry-over from other donors' samples.

The chain combines TRBV15 with TRBJ2-4; the TRBD1 assignment by TCRdb is unverifiable without DNA. Germline CDR1 is LNHNV and CDR2 is YYDKDF (reference sequence). This CDR3 is built from 16 residues. The CDR3 loop reads CATTDAGTLAKNIQYF.

This rearrangement joins TRBV11-2 to TRBJ2-3. CDR1 and CDR2 (germline): SGHAT, FQNNGV. This CDR3 has 15 amino acids. CDR3 loop: CASSFAGRNTDTQYF.

The chain employs TRBV25-1 and TRBJ1-2. The CDR3 length is 13 residues. Per germline, CDR1 MGHDK and CDR2 SYGVNS. The CDR3 loop reads CASSESEDYGYTF.

V is TRBV5-6 and J is TRBJ1-3; TCRdb's assignment of TRBD1 cannot be checked, as there is no DNA. Germline V gene sequence: CDR1 SGHDT, CDR2 YYEEEE. This CDR3 comprises 16 residues. CDR3 residues: CASSQPQGSAGNTIYF.

The rearrangement links TRBV9 to TRBJ2-3; the D gene TCRdb calls, TRBD2, cannot be checked with no DNA. The CDR3 loop spans 16 amino acids. Germline values: CDR1 SGDLS, CDR2 YYNGEE. CDR3 residues: CASGDPQAGGTDTQYF.

J is TRBJ1-1 and V is TRBV5-1. Germline loops: CDR1 SGHRS, CDR2 YFSETQ. The CDR3 is made up of 14 amino acids. CDR3 sequence reads: CASSHRHMNTEAFF.

The chain links TRBV29-1 to TRBJ1-2. Looked up from germline, CDR1 is SQVTM and CDR2 is ANQGSEA. This CDR3 spans 16 amino acids. The chain's CDR3 is CSVDHRVEGANYGYTF.

This chain connects TRBV7-6 to TRBJ2-5; TCRdb proposes TRBD1, but this gene call is untestable without DNA. The length of the CDR3 is 14 residues. Germline CDR1 SGHVS, CDR2 FNYEAQ. CDR3 in amino acids: CASSSTGMVETQYF.

The chain has TRBV12-3 or TRBV12-4 and TRBJ1-2; TCRdb outputs TRBD1, but without DNA this stays unchecked. The CDR3 runs 13 residues. CDR3 residues: CASSWDLDYGYTF.

The chain carries TRBV2 and TRBJ2-1; TCRdb reports TRBD2, a call that lacks DNA to check it against. Germline loops: CDR1 SNHLY, CDR2 FYNNEI. CDR3 length equals 19 residues. CDR3 region: CASRPSVELGTRADNEQFF.

The chain is built from TRBV29-1 and TRBJ2-7. The CDR3 contains 12 residues. Germline-derived CDR1 and CDR2 are SQVTM and ANQGSEA. The CDR3: CSVLDTSYEQYF.

The CDR3 loop reads CASSLREDGWNIQYF. The V and J genes are TRBV7-8 and TRBJ2-4. CDR1 is SGHVS and CDR2 is FQNEAQ in the germline V gene. The CDR3 sequence is 15 residues long. Supplemented by reference TRBV7-8 and TRBJ2-4, the full variable domain reads GAGVSQSPRYKVAKRGQDVALRCDPISGHVSLFWYQQALGQGPEFLTYFQNEAQLDKSGLPSDRFFAERPEGSVSTLKIQRTQQEDSAVYLCASSLREDGWNIQYFGAGTRLSVL.

The V call is TRBV5-1, the J call TRBJ2-7. CDR1 is SGHRS, CDR2 YFSETQ, per germline. CDR3 length: 12 residues. CDR3 region: CASSYQNYEQYF.

This chain uses TRBV7-2 with TRBJ2-1; checking the TCRdb D call of TRBD2 is not possible without DNA. Looked up from germline, CDR1 is SGHTA and CDR2 is FQGNSA. CDR3 length: 15 amino acids. The CDR3 spells CASSNLWPDLMEQFF.

The rearrangement uses TRBV28 and TRBJ2-2; the D gene TCRdb calls, TRBD2, cannot be checked with no DNA. This CDR3 is built from 19 residues. Germline CDR1 is MDHEN and CDR2 is SYDVKM. The CDR3 loop reads CASSLASSGSVKDGWELFF.

The gene calls are TRBV9 and TRBJ1-6; absent DNA, TCRdb's TRBD1 call cannot be checked. There are 14 residues in the CDR3. Per germline, CDR1 SGDLS and CDR2 YYNGEE. The CDR3 sequence is CASSVGGANSPLHF.

The rearrangement joins TRBV29-1 to TRBJ2-2; without DNA, the TCRdb call of TRBD2 cannot be checked. CDR1 is SQVTM and CDR2 is ANQGSEA in the germline V gene. This CDR3 comprises 17 residues. The CDR3 spells CSVKGLAGFSNTGELFF.

V is TRBV6-5 and J is TRBJ2-1; the D call of TRBD2 rests on TCRdb alone, since no DNA is present to check it. The CDR3 contains 14 residues. CDR1 is MNHEY, CDR2 SVGAGI, per germline. The CDR3 sequence is CASSIQREWYEQFF.

The chain links TRBV15 to TRBJ2-3; TCRdb outputs TRBD2, but without DNA this stays unchecked. The CDR3 covers 17 residues. The germline V gene encodes CDR1 LNHNV and CDR2 YYDKDF (reference sequence). CDR3: CATSSASSGGAAGTQYF.

The V and J genes are TRBV7-9 and TRBJ1-5. Germline V gene lookup returns CDR1 SEHNR and CDR2 FQNEAQ (reference sequence). There are 12 residues in the CDR3. The CDR3 is CASSLRAQPQHF.

This chain connects TRBV7-2 to TRBJ2-7; TCRdb's assignment of TRBD1 cannot be checked, as there is no DNA. The CDR3 loop spans 14 amino acids. Per the germline V gene, CDR1 is SGHTA and CDR2 is FQGNSA. CDR3 in amino acids: CASSRADILYEQYF.

This chain uses TRBV3-1 with TRBJ2-1; without DNA, the TCRdb call of TRBD1 cannot be checked. CDR1 is LGHDT and CDR2 is YNNKEL in the germline V gene (reference sequence). CDR3 size: 15 residues. The CDR3 loop reads CASSQEGQGYNEQFF.

This rearrangement joins TRBV7-2 to TRBJ2-1; TCRdb outputs TRBD1, but without DNA this stays unchecked. Germline V gene lookup returns CDR1 SGHTA and CDR2 FQGNSA. This CDR3 contains 17 residues. CDR3 residues: CASSSPGGRPLGDEQFF.

The V call is TRBV25-1, the J call TRBJ1-6; the TRBD1 assignment by TCRdb is unverifiable without DNA. The CDR3 runs 15 residues. The V gene's germline CDR1 is MGHDK and CDR2 SYGVNS. CDR3 protein: CASSPKGGGNSPLHF.

The CDR3 is CASTPGGGNYGYTF. The rearrangement joins TRBV12-3 or TRBV12-4 to TRBJ1-2; TCRdb selects TRBD1, and the lack of DNA leaves this call unchecked. The CDR3 totals 14 residues.